This is a list of T cell receptor beta chains from one sample in a study of cytomegalovirus exposure and HLA in healthy donors. Method: immunoSEQ multiplex PCR; TCRdb's copy keeps in-frame clones and lacks some. The sample lists 150,000 to 200,000 clones, around 87% occurring once. The sample consisted of PBMCs. These receptors were collected from a woman aged 18 to 35 in good health and CMV-seronegative. Both conserved end residues are part of each CDR3. D genes are given only for firm matches. Expanded clones are given a class, and other clones once, few, many or no size at all.

>TRBJ2-3|TRBV9|NA|NA
CASSVMAGFTDTQYF
TGTGCCAGCAGCGTAATGGCGGGATTCACAGATACGCAGTATTTT
>TRBJ1-1|TRBV7-9|NA|TRBD1
CASSPTRDRTNTEAFF
TGTGCCAGCAGCCCGACCAGGGACAGGACGAACACTGAAGCTTTCTTT
>TRBJ1-2|TRBV2|NA|TRBD1
CASSKGQVDYGYTF
TGTGCCAGCAGTAAGGGACAGGTCGACTATGGCTACACCTTC
>TRBJ2-7|TRBV5-1|NA|NA
CASSLAGATYEQYF
TGCGCCAGCAGCTTGGCAGGGGCCACCTACGAGCAGTACTTC
>TRBJ2-5|TRBV2|NA|NA
CASSEETGETQYF
TGTGCCAGCAGTGAAGAAACGGGAGAGACCCAGTACTTC
>TRBJ1-4|TRBV19|NA|NA
CASSIGGREKLFF
TGTGCCAGTAGTATAGGGGGGCGTGAAAAACTGTTTTTT
>TRBJ1-2|TRBV27|NA|NA
CASSSARRDGYTF
TGTGCCAGCAGTTCGGCCCGCAGGGATGGCTACACCTTC
>TRBJ1-3|TRBV6-6|NA|NA
CASSLRGSGNTIYF
TGTGCCAGCAGTTTAAGGGGGTCCGGAAACACCATATATTTT
>TRBJ2-5|TRBV4-1|NA|NA
CASSQSRGRGETQYF
TGCGCCAGCAGCCAATCCAGGGGTAGAGGAGAGACCCAGTACTTC
>TRBJ2-3|TRBV27|NA|NA
CASRPLAGGRAPDTQYF
TGTGCCAGCCGCCCTCTCGCTGGGGGCCGGGCCCCAGATACGCAGTATTTT
>TRBJ1-1|TRBV6-1|few|NA
CATYSRAPTEAFF
TGTGCCACCTACAGCCGAGCTCCAACTGAAGCTTTCTTT
>TRBJ2-1|TRBV7-3|NA|TRBD2
CASSWTSGAYNEQFF
TGTGCCAGCAGCTGGACTAGCGGAGCCTACAATGAGCAGTTCTTC
>TRBJ2-3|TRBV27|once|TRBD2
CASSPGGGLVDTQYF
TGTGCCAGCAGTCCCGGCGGGGGGTTAGTGGATACGCAGTATTTT
>TRBJ2-1|TRBV11-3|NA|TRBD2
CASSLEGGLAGFHEQFF
TGTGCCAGCAGCTTAGAGGGGGGGCTAGCGGGGTTCCATGAGCAGTTCTTC
>TRBJ2-7|TRBV6-1|NA|TRBD1
CASSDRQGSSYEQYF
TGTGCCAGCAGTGACCGACAGGGGAGCTCCTACGAGCAGTACTTC
>TRBJ2-7|TRBV28|NA|NA
CASSPTGLYEQYF
TGTGCCAGCAGCCCCACGGGACTCTACGAGCAGTACTTC
>TRBJ2-5|TRBV29-1|NA|NA
CSVVGTSVETQYF
TGCAGCGTTGTGGGCACCTCAGTGGAGACCCAGTACTTC
>TRBJ1-1|TRBV29-1|NA|TRBD1
CSVDPFPLQGPNTEAFF
TGCAGCGTTGATCCATTTCCTTTACAGGGGCCGAACACTGAAGCTTTCTTT
>TRBJ2-5|TRBV6-1|NA|NA
CASSGMGHPTQYF
TGTGCCAGCAGTGGCATGGGACACCCGACCCAGTACTTC
>TRBJ2-7|TRBV10-3|NA|NA
CAISREQGSPYEQYF
TGTGCCATCAGCCGCGAACAGGGCTCTCCTTACGAGCAGTACTTC
>TRBJ2-2|TRBV5-4|NA|TRBD1
CASSLSTGGYTGELFF
TGTGCCAGCAGCCTTTCGACAGGGGGGTACACCGGGGAGCTGTTTTTT
>TRBJ2-7|TRBV10-3|NA|TRBD1
CAISPSPGQGTYEQYF
TGTGCCATCAGTCCAAGCCCCGGACAGGGGACCTACGAGCAGTACTTC
>TRBJ2-2|TRBV7-7|NA|NA
CASSLGGTLTGELFF
TGTGCTAGCAGCTTAGGGGGGACACTCACCGGGGAGCTGTTTTTT
>TRBJ2-7|TRBV7-3|NA|NA
CASSPLGGASEQYF
TGTGCCAGCAGCCCCCTGGGCGGGGCCTCCGAGCAGTACTTC
>TRBJ2-7|TRBV2|NA|NA
CASSARASSAGEQYF
TGTGCCAGCAGTGCCCGCGCTTCTAGCGCTGGCGAGCAGTACTTC
>TRBJ1-3|TRBV2|NA|TRBD1
CARARGQENTIYF
TGTGCCAGAGCCAGGGGACAGGAGAACACCATATATTTT
>TRBJ2-3|TRBV2|NA|NA
CASSEAGSRTDTQYF
TGTGCCAGCAGTGAAGCGGGGAGCCGCACAGATACGCAGTATTTT
>TRBJ2-7|TRBV11-2|NA|TRBD2
CASSHEPSGMNEQYF
TGTGCCAGCAGCCACGAGCCAAGCGGGATGAACGAGCAGTACTTC
>TRBJ1-5|TRBV4-3|few|NA
CASSQRQAPNQPQHF
TGCGCCAGCAGCCAACGACAGGCCCCCAATCAGCCCCAGCATTTT